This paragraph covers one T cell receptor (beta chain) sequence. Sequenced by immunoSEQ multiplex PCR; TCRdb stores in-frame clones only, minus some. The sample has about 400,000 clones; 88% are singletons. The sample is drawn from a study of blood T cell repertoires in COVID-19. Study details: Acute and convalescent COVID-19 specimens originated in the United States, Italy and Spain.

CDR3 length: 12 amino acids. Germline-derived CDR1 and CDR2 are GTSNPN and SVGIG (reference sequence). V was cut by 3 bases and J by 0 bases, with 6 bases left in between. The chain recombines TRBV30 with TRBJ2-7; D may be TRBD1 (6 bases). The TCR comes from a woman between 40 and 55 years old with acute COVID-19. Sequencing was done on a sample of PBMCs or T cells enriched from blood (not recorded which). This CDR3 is CAWSRGSYEQYF. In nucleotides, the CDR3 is TGTGCCTGGAGCAGGGGCTCCTACGAGCAGTACTTC.